This TCR beta chain is drawn from a study of breast tumors, draining lymph nodes, adjacent tissues. Whole-study findings and limits: Data only fit, rather than demonstrated, lymph node origin of most tumor T cells. Compared with lymph nodes, tumors were less diverse; compared with nontumor tissue, more. Most tumor T cells seemingly derive from lymph node, then expand in tumor. Compared with basal-like, luminal-like tumors shared significantly more repertoire with nontumor tissue.

Germline CDR1 and CDR2: LGHDT and YNNKEL (reference sequence). The CDR3 is 16 residues long. With 1 base clipped from V and 5 bases from J, the junction kept 10 bases outside the gene matches. Each CDR3 protein gets one entry after TCRdb re-called the multiplex PCR reads with MiXCR. Of around 110,000 distinct CDR3 sequences listed, roughly 33% are singletons. Samples came from axillary lymph nodes draining the breast cancer. Note on this clonotype: Its matching antigen is unknown. One base away lies a much larger clone, so this may be a sequencing read error.

The J gene is TRBJ2-5, the V gene TRBV3-1; 7 nucleotides match TRBD2. Sequencing input: axillary lymph node tissue. The TCR originated in a female donor with breast cancer. Some clones in this sample may be carry-over from other donors' samples. This chain's CDR3 is CASSQGLAELEETQYF. The CDR3 bases are TGTGCCAGCAGCCAAGGTCTAGCGGAGCTGGAGGAGACCCAGTACTTC.